In its sample, the clone carrying this T cell receptor beta chain was seen many times. What it binds is not known. This entry comes from a study of molecular identifiers for immune sequencing clone quantification. Broader study findings: Clones above 20 RNA copies contained over 97% of effector molecules but under 1% of naive ones.

Germline values: CDR1 MRHNA, CDR2 SNTAGT. V lost 2 bases to trimming and J lost 1 base, with 8 bases between them. The CDR3 is made up of 14 amino acids. TCRdb reprocessed the PCR reads via MiXCR and lists one record per CDR3 protein. The sample lists about 320,000 distinct CDR3 sequences, 24% seen once, with roughly 0.7% in the top ten. Source material: naive CD8+ T cells from blood, with Jurkat cell RNA spiked in. Subset: FACS-sorted CD8+CD4-CCR7+CD45RA+ naive T cells. This rearrangement joins TRBV6-4 to TRBJ1-1; tentative D call: TRBD1 (6 bases). The receptor comes from a human donor in good health. Some libraries in this study had Jurkat cell RNA spiked in. The CDR3 protein is CASSDPTGNTEAFF. The CDR3 DNA sequence: TGTGCCAGCAGTGACCCGACAGGGAACACTGAAGCTTTCTTT.